This TCR beta chain was retrieved from a study of shared clonotypes between healthy human individuals. V dropped 4 bases and J dropped 3; count of bases not matched to a gene: 3. The CDR3 contains 15 residues. Per germline, CDR1 SGHNT and CDR2 YYREEE (reference sequence). As concerns this clone: The sample has other DNA sequences that encode this CDR3 too.

Libraries were prepared by immunoSEQ multiplex PCR; TCRdb keeps only in-frame clonotypes and omits some of them. In the table there are about 2.3 million clones, approximately 93% of which are singletons. The source of this sequence is a man younger than 35 in good health. Some clones in this sample may be carry-over from other donors' samples. Source material: naive CD4+ T cells from PBMCs. Subset defined: CD45RA+ positively selected. The rearrangement joins TRBV5-4 to TRBJ2-1, with 11 bases that match TRBD2. The CDR3 sequence is CASSQTSGDYNEQFF. CDR3 DNA sequence: TGTGCCAGCAGCCAGACTAGCGGGGACTACAATGAGCAGTTCTTC.